This TCR beta chain derives from a study of somatic mutations in cytotoxic T cells in rheumatoid arthritis. About the study: Before any treatment began, 30 ml EDTA peripheral blood was collected from patients right after diagnosis. Selected populations of V beta antibody-stained T cells underwent flow sorting at nearly 100% purity; these encompassed V beta1+ cells subjected to TCRB sequencing.

The method was immunoSEQ multiplex PCR; TCRdb's version includes in-frame clones alone and lacks a portion of them. Among approximately 21,000 clones listed, approximately 78% were seen once. Broader study findings: CD8+ clonality rose with age in rheumatoid arthritis patients, unlike in healthy controls. Clonality measured in CD8+ T cells did not differ significantly between rheumatoid arthritis patients and age-matched healthy controls.

This clone was picked up a small number of times. Its antigen is unknown. The V and J ends lost 1 base and 1 base respectively, with 13 bases between them. The CDR3 totals 16 residues. CDR1 MGHRA and CDR2 YSYEKL come from the germline V gene. This TCR came from an adult with rheumatoid arthritis. The chain couples TRBV4-1 to TRBJ1-1; D gene unclear. The sequencing sample was made of CD8+ T cells sorted from blood. The CDR3 protein is CASSQAVSLENTEAFF. DNA of the CDR3: TGCGCCAGCAGCCAAGCGGTATCGCTAGAGAACACTGAAGCTTTCTTT.